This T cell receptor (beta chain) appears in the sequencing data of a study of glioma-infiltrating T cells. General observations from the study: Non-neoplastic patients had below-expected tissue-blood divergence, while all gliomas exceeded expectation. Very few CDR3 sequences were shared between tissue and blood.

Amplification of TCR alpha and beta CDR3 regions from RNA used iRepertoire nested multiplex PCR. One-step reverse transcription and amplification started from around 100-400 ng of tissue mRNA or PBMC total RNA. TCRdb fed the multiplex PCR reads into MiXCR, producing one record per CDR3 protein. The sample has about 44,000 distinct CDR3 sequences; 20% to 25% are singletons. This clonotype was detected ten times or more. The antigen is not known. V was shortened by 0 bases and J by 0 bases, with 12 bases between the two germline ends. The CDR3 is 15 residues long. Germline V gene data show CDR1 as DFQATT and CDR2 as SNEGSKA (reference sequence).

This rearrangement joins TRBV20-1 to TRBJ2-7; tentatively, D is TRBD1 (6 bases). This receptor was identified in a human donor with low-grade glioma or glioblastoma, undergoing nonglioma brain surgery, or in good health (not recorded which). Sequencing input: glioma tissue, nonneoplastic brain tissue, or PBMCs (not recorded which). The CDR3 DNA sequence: TGCAGTGCTAGAGATGCTGACAGGAGCTCCTACGAGCAGTACTTC. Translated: CSARDADRSSYEQYF.